A selection of T cell receptor beta chains follows, all from one sample in a study of technical replicates of blood from a few donors. Sequenced by immunoSEQ multiplex PCR; TCRdb stores in-frame clones only, minus some. This sample has over 75,000 clones; 95% occur once, and the top ten carry 0.2% to 0.25%. Material for sequencing was T cells isolated from PBMCs. Receptors were obtained from a human donor in good health. Each CDR3 is given with its conserved first and last residue. D genes are given only for firm matches. Rows may omit the clone size; those that give it use once, few, many or a size class.

j_call d_call v_call clone_size cdr3_aa cdr3_nt
TRBJ2-5 . TRBV18 . CASSSLQGDQETQYF TGTGCCAGCTCATCACTCCAGGGTGATCAAGAGACCCAGTACTTC
TRBJ1-4 . TRBV14 once CASSPKTEGENEKLFF TGTGCCAGCAGCCCTAAAACAGAGGGGGAAAATGAAAAACTGTTTTTT
TRBJ2-7 . TRBV18 . CASSPRDSPYEQYF TGTGCCAGCTCACCCAGGGACTCCCCCTACGAGCAGTACTTC
TRBJ1-6 TRBD1 TRBV5-1 . CASSYEGAQSPLHF TGCGCCAGCAGCTATGAGGGGGCGCAATCACCCCTCCACTTT
TRBJ2-5 TRBD1 TRBV11-2 . CASSPPRQGLQETQYF TGTGCCAGCAGCCCTCCGAGACAGGGGCTTCAAGAGACCCAGTACTTC
TRBJ1-2 TRBD1 TRBV4-1 once CASSQAGQDHYGYTF TGCGCCAGCAGCCAAGCCGGACAGGACCACTATGGCTACACCTTC
TRBJ2-7 . TRBV2 . CASSLVSYEQYF TGTGCCAGCAGTCTTGTCTCCTACGAGCAGTACTTC
TRBJ1-1 . TRBV7-9 . CASSHRAMNTEAFF TGTGCCAGCAGCCACAGGGCGATGAACACTGAAGCTTTCTTT
TRBJ2-5 TRBD1 TRBV7-8 . CASSLARRQGMEEETQYF TGTGCCAGCAGCCTAGCTAGAAGACAGGGAATGGAGGAAGAGACCCAGTACTTC
TRBJ2-5 . TRBV13 . CASSGGRETQYF TGTGCCAGTTCCGGGGGGCGGGAGACCCAGTACTTC
TRBJ2-2 TRBD1 TRBV15 . CATSRLDRARTGELFF TGTGCCACCAGCAGACTAGACAGGGCGAGAACCGGGGAGCTGTTTTTT
TRBJ2-1 . TRBV5-1 . CASSLGRAGSLTYNEQFF TGCGCCAGCAGCTTGGGTAGGGCGGGTTCCCTTACCTACAATGAGCAGTTCTTC
TRBJ2-3 . TRBV9 . CASSLKAGRVTDTQYF TGTGCCAGCAGCCTCAAGGCGGGACGGGTCACAGATACGCAGTATTTT
TRBJ2-7 . TRBV28 . CASSSALRAITYEQYF TGTGCCAGCAGTTCCGCACTACGTGCGATAACCTACGAGCAGTACTTC
TRBJ2-5 TRBD2 TRBV28 . CASSPASGSWETQYF TGTGCCAGCAGTCCGGCGAGCGGGAGTTGGGAGACCCAGTACTTC
TRBJ2-1 . TRBV7-5 . CVRSLASQTGTRGGQFF TGTGTCAGAAGCTTAGCGTCCCAAACCGGGACTAGAGGTGGGCAGTTCTTC
TRBJ1-3 TRBD1 TRBV2 . CASNLQGFGNTIYF TGTGCCAGCAATTTACAGGGGTTTGGAAACACCATATATTTT
TRBJ2-7 TRBD2 TRBV10-3 . CAISGGTSGRGANEQYF TGTGCCATCAGTGGGGGGACTAGCGGGAGAGGGGCCAACGAGCAGTACTTC
TRBJ2-6 . TRBV15 . CATSRDSSGTTPILDGANVLTF TGTGCCACCAGCAGGGATTCCTCAGGTACCACTCCTATTCTGGATGGGGCCAACGTCCTGACTTTC
TRBJ1-4 TRBD1 TRBV7-2 . CASSSRQGSNEKLFF TGTGCCAGCAGCTCCCGACAGGGGTCTAATGAAAAACTGTTTTTT
TRBJ2-7 . TRBV19 . CASSRTRALTYEQYF TGTGCCAGTAGCCGGACAAGAGCGTTAACCTACGAGCAGTACTTC
TRBJ1-1 TRBD1 TRBV5-4 . CASSLGGTGKAFF TGTGCCAGCAGCTTGGGGGGGACAGGGAAAGCTTTCTTT
TRBJ2-2 . TRBV5-1 . CASSLNTGELFF TGCGCCAGCAGCCTGAACACCGGGGAGCTGTTTTTT
TRBJ1-1 . TRBV2 . CASSDRSEGTEAFF TGTGCCAGCAGTGATCGGTCAGAGGGCACTGAAGCTTTCTTT
TRBJ2-7 . TRBV11-2 once CASSLTSSGFSYEQYF TGTGCCAGCAGCCTAACTTCCTCGGGGTTTTCCTACGAGCAGTACTTC
TRBJ1-2 . TRBV7-9 . CASSLQGSGAAYTF TGTGCCAGCAGCTTACAGGGTTCAGGGGCCGCCTACACCTTC
TRBJ1-2 TRBD1 TRBV7-9 . CASSFEGQGGYGYTF TGTGCCAGCAGCTTTGAGGGACAGGGCGGGTATGGCTACACCTTC
TRBJ2-1 . TRBV6-4 . CASSSEAVSSYNEQFF TGTGCCAGCAGTTCAGAAGCGGTGAGCTCCTACAATGAGCAGTTCTTC
TRBJ1-1 . TRBV19 once CASSIGGNTEAFF TGTGCCAGTAGTATTGGCGGGAACACTGAAGCTTTCTTT
TRBJ1-2 . TRBV30 . CAWNTINGGYTF TGTGCCTGGAACACAATTAACGGGGGCTACACCTTC
TRBJ1-3 . TRBV6-5 . CASSYFREVAGNTIYF TGTGCCAGCAGTTACTTTAGGGAGGTCGCTGGAAACACCATATATTTT
TRBJ2-7 TRBD1 TRBV14 . CASSPRPGTGLGAYEQYF TGTGCCAGCAGCCCCCGTCCCGGGACAGGGTTGGGGGCCTACGAGCAGTACTTC
TRBJ2-1 . TRBV29-1 . CSVVWAGFDEQFF TGCAGCGTTGTTTGGGCGGGATTCGATGAGCAGTTCTTC
TRBJ2-3 TRBD2 TRBV5-1 . CASSGSSGRADTQYF TGCGCCAGCAGCGGTTCTAGCGGGAGGGCAGATACGCAGTATTTT
TRBJ2-7 . TRBV28 . CASSSRDSSSYEQYF TGTGCCAGCAGTAGCCGGGACTCGAGCTCCTACGAGCAGTACTTC
TRBJ2-3 TRBD1 TRBV30 . CAWGDRYAQYF TGTGCCTGGGGGGACAGGTATGCGCAGTATTTT
TRBJ1-4 . TRBV2 . CAGRENEKLFF TGTGCCGGCCGGGAGAATGAAAAACTGTTTTTT
TRBJ1-1 . TRBV7-8 . CASSPRVNTEAFF TGTGCCAGCAGCCCGCGGGTGAACACTGAAGCTTTCTTT
TRBJ2-7 . TRBV19 . CASSQGGTAYEQYF TGTGCCAGTAGCCAAGGCGGGACGGCCTACGAGCAGTACTTC
TRBJ2-1 . TRBV29-1 . CSGQLTGNEQFF TGCAGCGGCCAGTTGACGGGCAATGAGCAGTTCTTC
TRBJ1-2 . TRBV19 . CASSIEYRARYGYTF TGTGCCAGTAGTATTGAGTACAGGGCTCGATATGGCTACACCTTC
TRBJ1-1 TRBD1 TRBV5-1 . CASRPTGTTEAFF TGCGCCAGCAGACCGACAGGGACCACTGAAGCTTTCTTT
TRBJ2-6 . TRBV28 . CASSSLQGDGANVLTF TGTGCCAGCAGTTCTCTACAGGGTGATGGGGCCAACGTCCTGACTTTC
TRBJ2-2 TRBD1 TRBV28 . CASSPSKGNWDSNTGELFF TGTGCCAGCAGTCCTTCCAAGGGCAATTGGGACAGCAACACCGGGGAGCTGTTTTTT
TRBJ2-1 . TRBV19 . CASRRAPSVKNNEQFF TGTGCCAGTAGACGCGCCCCTAGCGTGAAGAACAATGAGCAGTTCTTC
TRBJ2-3 TRBD1 TRBV19 . CASSIQGVGTDTQYF TGTGCCAGTAGTATTCAGGGGGTTGGCACAGATACGCAGTATTTT
TRBJ2-1 TRBD2 TRBV19 . CASIGLAPNEQFF TGTGCCAGTATCGGACTAGCTCCCAATGAGCAGTTCTTC
TRBJ2-7 . TRBV19 once CASSGTRVYEQYF TGTGCCAGTTCCGGGACAAGAGTTTACGAGCAGTACTTC
TRBJ1-4 . TRBV5-1 . CASSLADRINEKLFF TGCGCCAGCAGCTTGGCCGACAGAATAAATGAAAAACTGTTTTTT
TRBJ2-1 TRBD2 TRBV6-1 . CASRGLAGGGEQFF TGTGCCAGCAGAGGACTAGCGGGGGGCGGGGAGCAGTTCTTC